The 14 T cell receptor beta chains given below trace back to one sample, sequenced in a study of tumor and adjacent non-tumor tissue in lung cancer. TCRbeta libraries were built with three rounds of nested PCR, modified from ARM-PCR. TCRdb ran MiXCR on the multiplex PCR reads and lists one entry per CDR3 protein. The sample consists of more than 75,000 distinct CDR3 sequences, 75% to 85% of them appearing once. This sample's RNA came from whole unsorted tissue. More than 3 cm separated this lung sample from the edge of the tumor. Sequencing used distant non-tumor lung tissue. Receptors originate from a man in his sixties with small cell lung cancer.

As concerns this clonotype: The CDR3 carries no conserved terminal phenylalanine or tryptophan, so it likely arises from a read error. The rearrangement uses TRBV5-1 and TRBJ2-2, with 8 bases matching TRBD1. With 10 bases clipped from V and 4 bases from J, the junction kept 12 bases outside the gene matches. CDR3 length: 15 amino acids. Germline V gives CDR1 SGHRS, CDR2 YFSETQ. CDR3 coding DNA: TGCGCCTGCACCCTGACAGGGGTCGGCACCGGGGAGCTGTTTTCT. Translating it yields CACTLTGVGTGELFS.

Details on this clonotype: An end of the junction differs from the germline gene, which may be a read error. For the CDR3, the DNA is TGCAGCGCCTTTACGGGACAAGATACCCAGAACTTC. This gives the protein CSAFTGQDTQNF. The chain has TRBV29-1 and TRBJ2-5, with D perhaps matching TRBD1 (6 bases). The CDR3 sequence is 12 residues long. Germline CDR1 and CDR2: SQVTM and ANQGSEA.

This clonotype was observed a handful of times. One end of the junction fails to match germline, which may point to a read error. The gene calls are TRBV11-2 and TRBJ2-1; D is perhaps TRBD1 (5 bases). CDR3 size: 14 residues. From germline, CDR1 is SGHAT and CDR2 FQNNGV. The CDR3 DNA is TGTGCCAGCAGCTTAGGGGCAGGGTCGGTTGAGCAATTCTTC. It is translated as CASSLGAGSVEQFF.

The table lists this clonotype with many counts. The chain carries TRBV5-1 and TRBJ1-1, with D unresolved. From germline, CDR1 is SGHRS and CDR2 YFSETQ. The V end lost 0 bases, the J end lost 1 base, and 4 bases lay between the germline ends. CDR3 size: 13 residues. The DNA for the CDR3 is TGCGCCAGCAGCTTGGGTCGGAACACTGAAGCTTTCTTT. Its protein is CASSLGRNTEAFF.

About this clonotype itself: It may be a read error: a sequence one base away is much more abundant. The chain couples TRBV5-1 to TRBJ2-3; the match to TRBD2 covers 11 bases. Per the germline V gene, CDR1 is SGHRS and CDR2 is YFSETQ. This CDR3 has 16 amino acids. The CDR3 protein is CARSFGLAGRTDTQYF. CDR3 DNA sequence: TGCGCCAGAAGCTTCGGACTAGCGGGCCGCACAGATACGCAGTATTTT.

In its sample, this clonotype was seen a few times. The V gene is TRBV11-2, the J gene TRBJ2-1; D may correspond to TRBD1 or TRBD2 (5 bases each). The V end was cut by 10 bases, the J end by 6 bases, with 16 bases between. Per germline, CDR1 SGHAT and CDR2 FQNNGV. CDR3 size: 13 residues. CDR3 residues: CANSWAGSNEQFF. Written as DNA, the CDR3 is TGTGCCAACAGTTGGGCAGGGAGCAATGAGCAGTTCTTC.

As regards this clonotype: At one end the junction does not follow the germline gene, possibly because of a read error. The genes are TRBV19 and TRBJ2-1, with D maybe TRBD1 (6 bases). CDR1 is LNHDA and CDR2 is SQIVND in the germline V gene (reference sequence). This CDR3 contains 14 residues. The CDR3 loop is CASSIIGGNNEQFF. CDR3 in DNA: TGTGCCAGTAGTATCATTGGGGGCAACAATGAGCAGTTTTTC.

With respect to this clonotype: At one boundary the junction diverges from the germline segment, which might be a read error. The chain couples TRBV29-1 to TRBJ2-5, with a tentative D call TRBD2 (5 bases). CDR1 and CDR2 from the germline V gene are SQVTM and ANQGSEA. CDR3 length: 16 residues. CDR3 amino acids: CSVSVGLAAVWETQYF. In DNA, the CDR3 is TGTAGCGTGTCGGTTGGCCTTGCAGCGGTGTGGGAGACCCAGTACTTC. The full variable domain, with the rest looked up from reference TRBV29-1 and TRBJ2-5, is SAVISQKPSRDICQRGTSLTIQCQVDSQVTMMFWYRQQPGQSLTLIATANQGSEATYESGFVIDKFPISRPNLTFSTLTVSNMSPEDSSIYLCSVSVGLAAVWETQYFGPGTRLLVL.

This chain joins TRBV29-1 and TRBJ2-1; TRBD2 is a possible D gene (5 bases). Trimming took 6 bases from V and 8 from J, leaving 11 bases between them. In germline, CDR1 is SQVTM, CDR2 ANQGSEA. The CDR3 spans 11 residues. The CDR3 is CSVASSDEQFF. The CDR3 nucleotides read TGCAGCGTCGCTAGCTCGGATGAGCAGTTCTTC.

The rearrangement joins TRBV29-1 to TRBJ1-4; TRBD1 might be the D (5 bases). There are 13 residues in the CDR3. The V gene's germline CDR1 is SQVTM and CDR2 ANQGSEA. Trimming left V 7 bases short and J 7 bases short, with 16 bases between. Here the CDR3 DNA reads TGCAGCGCAACAGGAGGCACCGGTGAAAAACTGTTTTTT. Translation: CSATGGTGEKLFF.

With respect to this clonotype: No conserved phenylalanine or tryptophan ends this CDR3, so it is likely a read error. This chain uses TRBV29-1 with TRBJ2-7; either TRBD1 or TRBD2 may fit D (6 bases each). Germline CDR1 SQVTM, CDR2 ANQGSEA. This CDR3 is 15 amino acids long. V was shortened by 1 base and J by 8 bases, with 21 bases between the two germline ends. The CDR3 nucleotides read TGCAGCGTTGAAGTTAGGGGGGCACACCCCGGAAAGCAGTACATT. Protein product: CSVEVRGAHPGKQYI.

This chain uses TRBV7-8 with TRBJ1-3, with no clear D. The CDR3 runs to 15 residues. V was clipped by 5 bases and J by 0 bases, with 11 bases between them. The germline V gene encodes CDR1 SGHVS and CDR2 FQNEAQ. The CDR3 is CASSRPWSSGNTIYF. CDR3 DNA sequence: TGTGCCAGCAGCCGCCCATGGAGCTCTGGAAACACCATATATTTT.

As regards this clonotype: The junction does not match germline at one end; this may be a read error. This chain joins TRBV11-3 and TRBJ2-2; 7 bases align to TRBD1. CDR3 size: 15 residues. Germline assignment: CDR1 SGHNT and CDR2 YENEEA. CDR3 bases: TGTACCAGCAGCCGGCACAGGGGAGCGTCCGGTGAGCTGTTTTTT. It encodes CTSSRHRGASGELFF.

This clonotype came up many times. This rearrangement joins TRBV25-1 to TRBJ1-3; the D is unclear. Looked up from germline, CDR1 is MGHDK and CDR2 is SYGVNS. Trimming took off 6 bases at V and 3 bases at J, with 3 bases between the two ends. The CDR3 sequence is 11 residues long. For the CDR3, the DNA is TGTGCCAGCAGGAGTGGAAACACCATATATTTT. As protein: CASRSGNTIYF. The whole variable domain, filled in from reference TRBV25-1 and TRBJ1-3, reads EADIYQTPRYLVIGTGKKITLECSQTMGHDKMYWYQQDPGMELHLIHYSYGVNSTEKGDLSSESTVSRIRTEHFPLTLESARPSHTSQYLCASRSGNTIYFGEGSWLTVV.